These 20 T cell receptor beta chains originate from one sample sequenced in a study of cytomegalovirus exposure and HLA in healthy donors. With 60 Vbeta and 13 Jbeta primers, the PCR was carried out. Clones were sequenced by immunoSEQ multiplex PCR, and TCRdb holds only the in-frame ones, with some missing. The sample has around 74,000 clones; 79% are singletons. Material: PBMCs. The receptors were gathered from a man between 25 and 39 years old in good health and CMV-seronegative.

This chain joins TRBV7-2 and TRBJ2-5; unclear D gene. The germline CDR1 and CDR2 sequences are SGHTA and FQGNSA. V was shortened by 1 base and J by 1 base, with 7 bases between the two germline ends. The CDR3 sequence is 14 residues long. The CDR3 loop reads CASSLERSQETQYF. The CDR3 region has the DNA TGTGCCAGCAGCTTAGAACGCAGCCAAGAGACCCAGTACTTC. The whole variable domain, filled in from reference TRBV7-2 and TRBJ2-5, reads GAGVSQSPSNKVTEKGKDVELRCDPISGHTALYWYRQSLGQGLEFLIYFQGNSAPDKSGLPSDRFSAERTGGSVSTLTIQRTQQEDSAVYLCASSLERSQETQYFGPGTRLLVL.

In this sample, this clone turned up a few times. Here the CDR3 DNA reads TGTGCCAGCAGCTGGGGACAGGGAGAGACCCAGTACTTC. It translates to CASSWGQGETQYF. The chain recombines TRBV5-6 with TRBJ2-5, with 9 bases fitting TRBD1. Germline loops: CDR1 SGHDT, CDR2 YYEEEE. With 3 bases clipped from V and 4 bases from J, the junction kept 1 base outside the gene matches. The CDR3 has 13 amino acids.

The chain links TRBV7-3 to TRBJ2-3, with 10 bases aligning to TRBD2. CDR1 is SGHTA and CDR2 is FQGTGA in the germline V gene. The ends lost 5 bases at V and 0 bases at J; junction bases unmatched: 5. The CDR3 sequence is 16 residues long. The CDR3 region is CASSPLAGASTDTQYF. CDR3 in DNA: TGTGCCAGCAGCCCTCTAGCGGGGGCGAGCACAGATACGCAGTATTTT.

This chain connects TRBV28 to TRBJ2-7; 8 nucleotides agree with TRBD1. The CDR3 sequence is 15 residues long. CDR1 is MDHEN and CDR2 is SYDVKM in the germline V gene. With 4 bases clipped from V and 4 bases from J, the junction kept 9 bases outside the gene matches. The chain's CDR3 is CASSSPGGNNYEQYF. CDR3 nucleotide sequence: TGTGCCAGCAGTTCCCCAGGGGGCAACAATTACGAGCAGTACTTC.

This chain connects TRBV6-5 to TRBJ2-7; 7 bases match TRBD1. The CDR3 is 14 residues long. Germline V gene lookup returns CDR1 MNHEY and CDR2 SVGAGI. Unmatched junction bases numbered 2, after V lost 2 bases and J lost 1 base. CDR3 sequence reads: CASSYGGQSYEQYF. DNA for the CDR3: TGTGCCAGCAGTTACGGGGGACAGTCCTACGAGCAGTACTTC.

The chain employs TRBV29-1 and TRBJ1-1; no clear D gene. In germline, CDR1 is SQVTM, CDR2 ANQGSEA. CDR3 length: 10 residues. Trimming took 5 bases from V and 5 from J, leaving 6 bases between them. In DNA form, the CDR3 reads TGCAGCGTTCAAAATACTGAAGCTTTCTTT. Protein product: CSVQNTEAFF.

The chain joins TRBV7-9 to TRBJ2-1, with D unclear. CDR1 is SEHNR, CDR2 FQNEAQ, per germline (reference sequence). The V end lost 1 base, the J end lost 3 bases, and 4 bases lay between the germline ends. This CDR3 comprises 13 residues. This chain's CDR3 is CASSLDYYNEQFF. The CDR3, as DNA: TGTGCCAGCAGCTTAGACTACTACAATGAGCAGTTCTTC. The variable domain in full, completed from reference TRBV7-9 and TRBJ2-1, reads DTGVSQNPRHKITKRGQNVTFRCDPISEHNRLYWYRQTLGQGPEFLTYFQNEAQLEKSRLLSDRFSAERPKGSFSTLEIQRTEQGDSAMYLCASSLDYYNEQFFGPGTRLTVL.

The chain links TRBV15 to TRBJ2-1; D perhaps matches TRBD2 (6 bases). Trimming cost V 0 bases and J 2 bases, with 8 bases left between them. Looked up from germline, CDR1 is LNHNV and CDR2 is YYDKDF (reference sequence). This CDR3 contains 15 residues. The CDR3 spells CATSRDGGTYNEQFF. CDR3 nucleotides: TGTGCCACCAGCAGAGATGGGGGGACCTACAATGAGCAGTTCTTC. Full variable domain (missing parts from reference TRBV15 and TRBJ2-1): DAMVIQNPRYQVTQFGKPVTLSCSQTLNHNVMYWYQQKSSQAPKLLFHYYDKDFNNEADTPDNFQSRRPNTSFCFLDIRSPGLGDTAMYLCATSRDGGTYNEQFFGPGTRLTVL.

The DNA of the CDR3 is TGTGCCAGCAGCTTAGGAGGGAACGGGCCCCAGCATTTT. Translated: CASSLGGNGPQHF. The chain links TRBV7-9 to TRBJ1-5; D ambiguous. Per germline, CDR1 SEHNR and CDR2 FQNEAQ (reference sequence). The CDR3 is 13 residues long. V was trimmed by 1 base and J by 9 bases, leaving 10 bases between them.

The CDR3 coding sequence is TGTGCCAGCGGAGAAACAGGGGTCTCCGGTCGAGGCTACACCTTC. Translating it yields CASGETGVSGRGYTF. V usage is TRBV6-6 and J usage is TRBJ1-2; TRBD1 agrees at 7 bases. There are 15 residues in the CDR3. V shed 8 bases and J 8 bases; nucleotides not matched to a gene: 17. Germline V CDR1 and CDR2: MNHNY, SVGAGI (reference sequence).

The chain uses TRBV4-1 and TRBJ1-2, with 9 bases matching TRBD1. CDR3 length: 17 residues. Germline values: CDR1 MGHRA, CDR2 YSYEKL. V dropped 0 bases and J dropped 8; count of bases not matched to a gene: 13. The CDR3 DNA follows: TGCGCCAGCAGCCAAGACAGTTTGGGGGGGACAGGGTCCGGCTACACCTTC. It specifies CASSQDSLGGTGSGYTF.

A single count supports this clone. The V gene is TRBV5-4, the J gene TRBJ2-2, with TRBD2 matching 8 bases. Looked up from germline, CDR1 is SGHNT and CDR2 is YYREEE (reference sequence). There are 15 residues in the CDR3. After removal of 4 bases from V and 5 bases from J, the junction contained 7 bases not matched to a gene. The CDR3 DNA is TGTGCCAGCAGCCCCCTCGGCGGGGGGACCGGGGAGCTGTTTTTT. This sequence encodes CASSPLGGGTGELFF.

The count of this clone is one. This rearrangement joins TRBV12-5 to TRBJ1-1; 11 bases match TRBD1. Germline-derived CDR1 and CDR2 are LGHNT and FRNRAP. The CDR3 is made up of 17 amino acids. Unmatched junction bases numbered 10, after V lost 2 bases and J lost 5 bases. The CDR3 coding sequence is TGTGCTAGTGGTTTGAAAGTCGGACAGGGGGCGCAAACTGAAGCTTTCTTT. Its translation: CASGLKVGQGAQTEAFF.

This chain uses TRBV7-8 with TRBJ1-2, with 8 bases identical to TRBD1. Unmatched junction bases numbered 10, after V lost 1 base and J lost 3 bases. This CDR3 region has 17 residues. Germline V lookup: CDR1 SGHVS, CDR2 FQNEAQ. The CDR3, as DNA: TGTGCCAGCAGCTTAGAGGGAGACAGGGGTGCGTACTATGGCTACACCTTC. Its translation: CASSLEGDRGAYYGYTF.

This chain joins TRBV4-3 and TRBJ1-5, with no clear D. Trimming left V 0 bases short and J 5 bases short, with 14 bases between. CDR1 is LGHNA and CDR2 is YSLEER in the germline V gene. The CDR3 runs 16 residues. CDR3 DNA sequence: TGCGCCAGCAGCCAAGATCGGAGGCAGAACTATCAGCCCCAGCATTTT. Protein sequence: CASSQDRRQNYQPQHF.

In DNA, the CDR3 is TGCAGCGTTGAAGATCTTCAAGCGGGAGGGCGCACAGATACGCAGTATTTT. Protein product: CSVEDLQAGGRTDTQYF. The rearrangement uses TRBV29-1 and TRBJ2-3; 10 bases map to TRBD2. Germline CDR1 reads SQVTM; CDR2 reads ANQGSEA. The CDR3 has 17 amino acids. V lost 0 bases, J lost 1 base, and 7 bases stayed unmatched.

The chain's CDR3 is CASSLEGLVNTEQFF. The CDR3, as DNA: TGTGCCAGCAGCTTAGAGGGACTAGTCAACACTGAGCAGTTCTTC. The rearrangement joins TRBV11-3 to TRBJ2-1; 8 nucleotides line up with TRBD2. V lost 0 bases, J lost 9 bases, and 7 bases stayed unmatched. The CDR3 runs 15 residues. The germline V gene has CDR1 SGHNT and CDR2 YENEEA.

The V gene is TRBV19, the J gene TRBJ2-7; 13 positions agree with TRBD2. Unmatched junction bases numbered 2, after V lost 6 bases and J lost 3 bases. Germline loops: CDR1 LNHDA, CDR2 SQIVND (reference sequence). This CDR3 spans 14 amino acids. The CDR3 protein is CASSTSGRVYEQYF. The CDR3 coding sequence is TGTGCCAGTAGCACTAGCGGGAGGGTCTACGAGCAGTACTTC.

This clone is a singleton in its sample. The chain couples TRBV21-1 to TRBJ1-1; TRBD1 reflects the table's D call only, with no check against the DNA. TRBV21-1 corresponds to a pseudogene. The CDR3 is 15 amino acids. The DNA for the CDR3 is TGTGCCAGCAGCATAATCCAGACAGGGTCCCCTGAAGCTTTCTTT. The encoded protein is CASSIIQTGSPEAFF.

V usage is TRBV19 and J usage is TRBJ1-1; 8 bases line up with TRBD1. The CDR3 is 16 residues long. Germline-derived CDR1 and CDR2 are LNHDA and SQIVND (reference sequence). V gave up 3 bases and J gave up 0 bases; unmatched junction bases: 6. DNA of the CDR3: TGTGCCAGTAGTATCTCAGGGGGCAGGATGAACACTGAAGCTTTCTTT. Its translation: CASSISGGRMNTEAFF.